The present entry profiles one TCR beta chain with its context. The antigen is not known. This specimen belongs to a study of beta chain features in type 1 diabetes. Study information: Sorted cells, some 98,000,000 in number, were examined across all samples. Whole-study results and caveats: Shorter TCRB CDR3s, moderately but significantly so, marked every one of the four CD4+ subsets in Type 1 diabetes patients. Amplification by PCR could prefer shorter templates, with the same effect in patients and controls.

Of the isolated RNA, all was reverse transcribed, and so the sequenced material was expressed TCRB transcripts. Assay: immunoSEQ multiplex PCR; the TCRdb copy retains only in-frame clones and omits some. Seen here are over 200,000 clones, approximately 10% observed once, and the top ten hold over 0.015%. This CDR3 has 15 residues. CDR1 is SGHTA, CDR2 FQGNSA, per germline. V was pared by 5 bases and J by 2 bases, with 9 bases of the junction left unmatched. Purities over 95% were achieved in all sorted populations. The sample comprised naive CD4+ T cells from blood. V is TRBV7-2 and J is TRBJ2-7; 7 nucleotides match TRBD2. The origin of this receptor is a man younger than 40 with type 1 diabetes. The CDR3 bases are TGTGCCAGCAGCGGTAAAAGCGGGACCACCTACGAGCAGTACTTC. It translates to CASSGKSGTTYEQYF.